Listed below are T cell receptor beta chains from one sample, sequenced in a study of blood T cell repertoires in COVID-19. Measured with immunoSEQ multiplex PCR; TCRdb has only the in-frame clones, and not every one. Of some 300,000 clones in the sample, around nine tenths were seen once. The sample was PBMCs or T cells enriched from blood (not recorded which). The receptors were sampled from a woman in her forties who had recovered from COVID-19. Both conserved end residues are part of each CDR3. A D gene is named only where the DNA matches it firmly. Some rows have no size entry. The others give once, few or many, or a class for an expanded clone.

V gene	clone size	J gene	D gene	CDR3 DNA	CDR3 protein
TRBV11-3	-	TRBJ2-5	TRBD1	TGTGCCAGCAGCTTTCGGACAGGGGTAAAGACCCAGTACTTC	CASSFRTGVKTQYF
TRBV6-5	-	TRBJ2-7	TRBD2	TGTGCCAGCACCTTGACTAGCGGGGAGCGCGAGCAGTACTTC	CASTLTSGEREQYF
TRBV7-9	-	TRBJ2-1	TRBD2	TGTGCCAGCAGCTTAGACGGGAGGGCCATCAATGAGCAGTTCTTC	CASSLDGRAINEQFF
TRBV7-2	-	TRBJ1-5	-	TGTGCCAGCAAGGTGGGCAGGGGAAATCAGCCCCAGCATTTT	CASKVGRGNQPQHF
TRBV3-1/TRBV3-2	-	TRBJ1-1	TRBD1	TGTGCCAGCAGCCGGGTAGACAGGGGGACTGAAGCTTTCTTT	CASSRVDRGTEAFF
TRBV9	-	TRBJ1-1	-	TGTGCCAGCAGCGTAGCTCCGGGCGGGATGACTGAAGCTTTCTTT	CASSVAPGGMTEAFF
TRBV7-9	few	TRBJ2-7	TRBD1	TGTGCCAGCAGCCTCGGGACAGGGTACATCGAGCAGTACTTC	CASSLGTGYIEQYF
TRBV5-6	once	TRBJ2-4	TRBD1	TGTGCCAGCAGCTCCGCCGACAGGACAGGGGACATTCAGTACTTC	CASSSADRTGDIQYF
TRBV28	few	TRBJ1-2	-	TGTGCCAGCAGTTATAGGACAGCCAACTATGGCTACACCTTC	CASSYRTANYGYTF
TRBV19	-	TRBJ2-1	TRBD2	TGTGCCAGTAGTAGAGCTTCTAGCGGGGGTTATGAGCAGTTCTTC	CASSRASSGGYEQFF
TRBV5-6	-	TRBJ1-5	TRBD1	TGTGCCAGCAGCTCAGCAGGGGGTCAGCCCCAGCATTTT	CASSSAGGQPQHF
TRBV19	-	TRBJ1-6	-	TGTGCCAGTAGCCCCAGACTGGCCGATTCACCCCTCCACTTT	CASSPRLADSPLHF
TRBV25-1	-	TRBJ2-7	TRBD2	TGTGCCAGCAGTGAATTCTATCAGGCGGGAGGCCGTGCCTACGAGCAGTACTTC	CASSEFYQAGGRAYEQYF
TRBV29-1	-	TRBJ1-3	TRBD1	TGCAGCGTGGTCGGGACAGGGAGGCCCGAATCTGGAAACACCATATATTTT	CSVVGTGRPESGNTIYF
TRBV24-1	-	TRBJ1-5	-	TGTGCCACCAGTCCAGGTAATAGCAATCAGCCCCAGCATTTT	CATSPGNSNQPQHF
TRBV6-2/TRBV6-3	-	TRBJ2-1	TRBD1	TGTGCCAGCAGTTACCCCAAGGGGGCTACATTAAAATACAATGAGCAGTTCTTC	CASSYPKGATLKYNEQFF
TRBV10-3	-	TRBJ1-2	TRBD1	TGTGCCATCACCGGGACAGGGGGCGCGGCGGACTATGGCTACACCTTC	CAITGTGGAADYGYTF
TRBV29-1	-	TRBJ2-7	-	TGCAGCGTCGAGAAGGCAGGTGAGAGCTCCTACGAGCAGTACTTC	CSVEKAGESSYEQYF
TRBV5-1	-	TRBJ2-3	-	TGCGCCAGCAGCTTGGGGCGGGACCGCGACACAGATACGCAGTATTTT	CASSLGRDRDTDTQYF
TRBV15	few	TRBJ2-3	-	TGTGCCACCAGCAGGGATACTAGGACAGATACGCAGTATTTT	CATSRDTRTDTQYF
TRBV5-8	-	TRBJ2-3	-	TGTGCCAGCAGCCAAGGGTCGAGAGGGGGAGATACGCAGTATTTT	CASSQGSRGGDTQYF
TRBV5-1	-	TRBJ2-7	TRBD2	TGCGCCAGCAGCTACGGGACTCCGGTGGCGGGGGGGGAGCAGTACTTC	CASSYGTPVAGGEQYF
TRBV5-1	-	TRBJ1-2	TRBD1	TGCGCCAGCAGCCCCCCCCGACAGGGCGACTATGGCTACACCTTC	CASSPPRQGDYGYTF
TRBV24-1	few	TRBJ2-7	-	TGTGCCACCAGTGAGTTCCGACACCGTATCTACGAGCAGTACTTC	CATSEFRHRIYEQYF
TRBV7-8	-	TRBJ2-5	-	TGTGCCAGCAGCCGCTCGGTCCAAGAGACCCAGTACTTC	CASSRSVQETQYF
TRBV5-1	-	TRBJ2-7	-	TGCGCCAGCAGCTCTTCAACAGGGATTGAGCAGTACTTC	CASSSSTGIEQYF
TRBV7-8	few	TRBJ2-2	-	TGTGCCAGCAGCTTATGGTTCGGGGGTAACACCGGGGAGCTGTTTTTT	CASSLWFGGNTGELFF
TRBV15	-	TRBJ1-2	TRBD1	TGTGCCACCAGCAGAGGCGCGACAGGGCAAATAGGCTACACCTTC	CATSRGATGQIGYTF
TRBV5-1	-	TRBJ2-4	TRBD2	TGCGCCAGCAGCCCGGGACTAGCGGGGGCCTTAGCCAAAAACATTCAGTACTTC	CASSPGLAGALAKNIQYF
TRBV11-3	-	TRBJ2-7	-	TGTGCCAGCAGCTTAGAGGTACAGATCTACGAGCAGTACTTC	CASSLEVQIYEQYF
TRBV9	once	TRBJ2-3	TRBD1	TGTGCCAGCAGCGTAGGAGGGGGCGCCTCAGATACGCAGTATTTT	CASSVGGGASDTQYF
TRBV28	-	TRBJ1-3	-	TGTGCCAGCAATCAACAGAGCCCTGGAAACACCATATATTTT	CASNQQSPGNTIYF
TRBV12-3/TRBV12-4	-	TRBJ2-5	TRBD2	TGTGCCAGCAGGAGCGGGAGGGAGACCCAGTACTTC	CASRSGRETQYF
TRBV29-1	-	TRBJ2-1	TRBD1	TGCAGCGTTTCACGGACAGGGGGAAATGAGCAGTTCTTC	CSVSRTGGNEQFF
TRBV7-8	once	TRBJ1-2	-	TGTGCCAGCACCATGGGGGGGTTTGGCTACACCTTC	CASTMGGFGYTF
TRBV21-1	-	TRBJ2-7	-	TGTGCCAGCAGCAAAGAATTGGGACTGTCGTACGAGCAGTACTTC	CASSKELGLSYEQYF
TRBV7-2	-	TRBJ1-6	TRBD1	TGTGCCAGCAGCTTAGAGGGGACAGGGTATAATTCACCCCTCCACTTT	CASSLEGTGYNSPLHF
TRBV27	-	TRBJ2-7	TRBD2	TGTGCCAGCAGTTTGGGGACTAGCGGGGGGAGCGAGCAGTACTTC	CASSLGTSGGSEQYF
TRBV15	-	TRBJ1-2	-	TGTGCCACCAGCAGAGATCCAGGGTCCCTCTATGGCTACACCTTC	CATSRDPGSLYGYTF
TRBV7-8	-	TRBJ2-3	TRBD1	TGTGCCAGCAGTCCACGACTCCGGGACAGGGGCACAGATACGCAGTATTTT	CASSPRLRDRGTDTQYF
TRBV9	-	TRBJ1-3	-	TGTGCCAGCAGCGTAGAGGAGGGTTTCTCTGGAAACACCATATATTTT	CASSVEEGFSGNTIYF
TRBV9	-	TRBJ1-3	-	TGTGCCAGCAGCGTACTCGGAAGGGGCGAAAACACCATATATTTT	CASSVLGRGENTIYF
TRBV28	-	TRBJ2-2	-	TGTGCCAGCAGGGGGAGGACCGGGGAGCTGTTTTTT	CASRGRTGELFF
TRBV7-2	-	TRBJ2-5	TRBD2	TGTGCCAGCAGCTTAGTCGGCGGGGGGAGTGAGACCCAGTACTTC	CASSLVGGGSETQYF
TRBV7-2	-	TRBJ2-5	TRBD2	TGTGCCAGCAGCTTAGGTCCGCGGGGGGGCCACGGGACCCAGTACTTC	CASSLGPRGGHGTQYF
TRBV5-6	-	TRBJ2-1	-	TGTGCCAGCAGCTTTTTGGGGGGCTCCTACAATGAGCAGTTCTTC	CASSFLGGSYNEQFF